The rows below give T cell receptor beta chains drawn from one sample of a study of CXCR3-negative and CXCR3-positive naive CD8 T cells. Following a re-call of the 5' RACE reads, TCRdb has one entry per CDR3 protein and lacks DNA. This specimen shows 100,000 to 150,000 distinct CDR3 sequences; the ten leading clones hold less than 0.3%. The sample comprised naive CXCR3- CD8+ T cells from blood. All receptors come from a human donor in good health. Some clones in this sample may be carry-over from other donors' samples. Both conserved end residues are part of each CDR3.

j_call v_call cdr3_aa
TRBJ2-1 TRBV28 CASRGVGSYNEQFF
TRBJ2-7 TRBV28 CASETGGGEQYF
TRBJ2-3 TRBV27 CASSQRLAGLSTDTQYF
TRBJ2-5 TRBV7-2 CASSLESSGGTETQYF
TRBJ1-1 TRBV18 CASSPLPLLDSSNTEAFF
TRBJ2-1 TRBV27 CASAVLASYNEQFF
TRBJ1-3 TRBV20-1 CSAKDRGHGNTIYF
TRBJ2-1 TRBV28 CASSSDRGTYNEQFF
TRBJ2-3 TRBV18 CASSPPGLASSTDTQYF
TRBJ2-1 TRBV10-1 CASAGGPYNEQFF
TRBJ2-7 TRBV28 CASSFDGTGFTYEQYF
TRBJ1-1 TRBV5-1 CASSLRQGINTEAFF
TRBJ2-5 TRBV12-3/TRBV12-4 CAGSFRGGLSETQYF
TRBJ2-5 TRBV9 CASSVEGRGVRETKYF
TRBJ2-2 TRBV12-3/TRBV12-4 CASSSPRTEVGNTGELFF
TRBJ2-5 TRBV9 CASSVVPGGGLLETQYF
TRBJ2-2 TRBV25-1 CASSEGGGYTGELFF
TRBJ1-2 TRBV12-3/TRBV12-4 CASSRQVRGYGYTF
TRBJ1-2 TRBV29-1 CSVDLAGTYQDYGYTF
TRBJ1-1 TRBV7-9 CASSPTGSEAFF
TRBJ2-1 TRBV19 CASSLSGALSNEQFF
TRBJ2-7 TRBV20-1 CSARPFGSSYEQYF
TRBJ2-2 TRBV9 CASSVGWGTGELFF
TRBJ2-1 TRBV12-3/TRBV12-4 CASSNSGGDYNEQFF